The sequence of this TCR beta chain was determined in a study of blood T cell repertoires in COVID-19. Using immunoSEQ multiplex PCR, the repertoire was profiled, and TCRdb retains in-frame clones only, with some absent. The sample yields about 130,000 clones, 84% seen once. Trimming removed 8 bases from V and 0 bases from J, with 14 bases in between. The germline gives CDR1 SGHNT, CDR2 YYREEE (reference sequence). This CDR3 contains 14 residues. This TCR was recovered from a human donor in a cohort sampled during active COVID-19. The genes are TRBV5-4 and TRBJ2-5, with a weak D call TRBD2 (7 bases). Sequenced material: peripheral blood. CDR3 bases: TGTGCCAGTTTGCGGGGGCCCCACCAAGAGACCCAGTACTTC. Amino acid sequence: CASLRGPHQETQYF.